The clone carrying this TCR beta chain has a handful of counts. These data originate in a study of blood T cell repertoires in COVID-19. Study-level information: PBMCs, B-cell-depleted T cells, or T cells were the source of the cDNA or gDNA that made up the material.

Source study methods: Reference gene primers were amplified, and this amplification served to estimate nucleated cell counts. The table came from immunoSEQ multiplex PCR; TCRdb's copy has only in-frame clones and leaves some out. V, J and clone size derive from that table, while D and trimming were established from the DNA sequence. The table records more than 45,000 clones, approximately 89% of them present only once. Sequencing was performed on peripheral blood. The source is a human donor in a cohort sampled during active COVID-19.

The CDR3 bases are TGTGCCAGCAGCTTCGTGACAGGGGCTTCCATTCAAGCTTTCTTT. Protein: CASSFVTGASIQAFF. The V gene is TRBV13, the J gene TRBJ1-1; 8 bases fit TRBD1. Losses at the gene ends were 3 bases for V and 9 bases for J; bases not matched to a gene: 12. The CDR3 has 15 amino acids. Germline-derived CDR1 and CDR2 are PRHDT and FYEKMQ (reference sequence).